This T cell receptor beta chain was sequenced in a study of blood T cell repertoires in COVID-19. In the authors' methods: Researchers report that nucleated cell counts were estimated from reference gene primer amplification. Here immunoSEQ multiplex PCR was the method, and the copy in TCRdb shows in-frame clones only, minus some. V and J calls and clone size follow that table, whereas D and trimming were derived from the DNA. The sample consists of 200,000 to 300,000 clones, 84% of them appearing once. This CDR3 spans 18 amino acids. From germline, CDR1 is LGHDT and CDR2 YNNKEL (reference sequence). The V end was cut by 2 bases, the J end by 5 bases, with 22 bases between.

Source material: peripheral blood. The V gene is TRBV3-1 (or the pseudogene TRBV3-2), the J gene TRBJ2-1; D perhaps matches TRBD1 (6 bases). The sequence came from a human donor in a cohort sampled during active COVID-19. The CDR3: CASSQLPVGAAPDNEQFF. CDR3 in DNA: TGTGCCAGCAGCCAACTCCCGGTGGGGGCCGCTCCGGACAATGAGCAGTTCTTC.